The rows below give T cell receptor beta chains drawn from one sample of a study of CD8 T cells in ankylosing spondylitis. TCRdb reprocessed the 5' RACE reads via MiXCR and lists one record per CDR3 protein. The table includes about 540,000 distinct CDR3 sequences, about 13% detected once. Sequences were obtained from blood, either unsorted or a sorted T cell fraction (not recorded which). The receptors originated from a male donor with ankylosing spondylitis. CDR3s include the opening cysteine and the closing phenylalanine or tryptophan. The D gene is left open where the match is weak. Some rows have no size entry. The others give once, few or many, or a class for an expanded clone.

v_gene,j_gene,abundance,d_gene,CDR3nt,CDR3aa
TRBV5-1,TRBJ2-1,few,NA,TGCGCCAGCAGCTTGGCCGCACAAACGTCCTACAATGAGCAGTTCTTC,CASSLAAQTSYNEQFF
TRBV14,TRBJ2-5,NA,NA,TGTGCCAGCAGCCAAGATATAAAAGAGACCCAGTACTTC,CASSQDIKETQYF
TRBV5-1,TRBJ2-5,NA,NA,TGCGCCAGCAGCCCGGGACGGACCCAAGAGACCCAGTACTTC,CASSPGRTQETQYF
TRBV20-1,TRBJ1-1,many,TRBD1,TGCAGTGCTACGACAGGGTTCATGAACACTGAAGCTTTCTTT,CSATTGFMNTEAFF
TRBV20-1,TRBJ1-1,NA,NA,TGCAGTGCTAGTAACTCAGGCGTAATGAACACTGAAGCTTTCTTT,CSASNSGVMNTEAFF
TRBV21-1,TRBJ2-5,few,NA,TGTGCCAGCAGCAAAGGGGGAGAGACCCAGTACTTC,CASSKGGETQYF
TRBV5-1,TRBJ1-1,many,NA,TGCGCCAGCAGCTTGGATGGGGACACTGAAGCTTTCTTT,CASSLDGDTEAFF
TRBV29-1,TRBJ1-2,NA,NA,TGCAGCGTATACGACATAGGGTATGGCTACACCTTC,CSVYDIGYGYTF
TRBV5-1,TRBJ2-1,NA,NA,TGCGCCAGCAGCTTGGATGGACTTTCCAATGAGCAGTTCTTC,CASSLDGLSNEQFF
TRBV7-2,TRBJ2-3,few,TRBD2,TGTGCCAGCAGCTCGAGGACTAGCGGGAGATTAGATACGCAGTATTTT,CASSSRTSGRLDTQYF
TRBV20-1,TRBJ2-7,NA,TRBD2,TGCAGTGCCGGGACTAGCGGCCCCTACGAGCAGTACTTC,CSAGTSGPYEQYF
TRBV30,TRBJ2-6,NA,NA,TGTGCCTGGAGTGTCGACGTCTGGATTGGGGCCAACGTCCTGACTTTC,CAWSVDVWIGANVLTF
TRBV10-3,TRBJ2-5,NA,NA,TGTGCCATCCAGAGGAGGGGTGAGAAAGAGACCCAGTACTTC,CAIQRRGEKETQYF
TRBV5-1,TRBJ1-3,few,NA,TGCGCCAGCAGCCCCCAACAGGGTGGCCTTTCTGGAAACACCATATATTTT,CASSPQQGGLSGNTIYF
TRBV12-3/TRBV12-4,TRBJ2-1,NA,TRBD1,TGTGCCAGCAGTTTGGATACAGGGGGTTCGTACAATGAGCAGTTCTTC,CASSLDTGGSYNEQFF
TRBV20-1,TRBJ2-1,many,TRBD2,TGCAGTGCTAGAAGGACTAGCGACCTTATGGTGTTCTTC,CSARRTSDLMVFF
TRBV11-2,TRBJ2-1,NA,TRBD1,TGTGCCAGCAGCCGACCGGGACAGGCCTACAATGAGCAGTTCTTC,CASSRPGQAYNEQFF
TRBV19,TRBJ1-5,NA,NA,TGTGCCAGTACCCTTAATGGGGGAGCTGGGCAGCCCCAGCATTTT,CASTLNGGAGQPQHF
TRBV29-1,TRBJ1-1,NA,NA,TGCAGCGTTCAAAGTGGGCAGGGGAACACTGAAGCTTTCTTT,CSVQSGQGNTEAFF
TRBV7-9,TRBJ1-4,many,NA,TGTGCCAGCAGCTTCCGGGGGACTAATGAAAAACTGTTTTTT,CASSFRGTNEKLFF
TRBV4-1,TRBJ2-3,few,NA,TGCGCCAGCAGCCAAGACCCATTAGGGAGCACAGATACGCAGTATTTT,CASSQDPLGSTDTQYF
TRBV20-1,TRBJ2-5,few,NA,TGCAGTGTTACAGGAGACACCGCTGAGACCCAGTACTTC,CSVTGDTAETQYF
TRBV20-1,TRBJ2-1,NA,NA,TGCAGTGCTAGAGATCCCTCGGGGGCGGGACCTTACAATGAGCAGTTCTTC,CSARDPSGAGPYNEQFF
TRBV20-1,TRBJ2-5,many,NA,TGCAGTGCCGGCCTACCAAAAACAGGGTTCTTGCAGACCCAGTACTTC,CSAGLPKTGFLQTQYF
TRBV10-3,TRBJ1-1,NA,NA,TGTGCCATCAGTACCCAGCGGGAGACTGAAGCTTTCTTT,CAISTQRETEAFF
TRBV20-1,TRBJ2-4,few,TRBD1,TGCAGTGCTAGGCAGGGACAGGGCCCCTTAGCCAAAAACATTCAGTACTTC,CSARQGQGPLAKNIQYF
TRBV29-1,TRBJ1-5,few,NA,TGCAGCGTGTCACAGGGTTGGAATCAGCCCCAGCATTTT,CSVSQGWNQPQHF
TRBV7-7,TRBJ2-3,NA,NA,TGTGCCAGCAGCCCGTCTGTAAGGGACGGCACAGATACGCAGTATTTT,CASSPSVRDGTDTQYF
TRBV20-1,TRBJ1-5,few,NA,TGCAGTGCTTCGAGACTCGCCCCTGGGTTAAATCAGCCCCAGCATTTT,CSASRLAPGLNQPQHF
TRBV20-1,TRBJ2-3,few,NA,TGCAGTGCTTTACTACCCCAGGGCCCCCCACAGGGTACGCAGTATTTT,CSALLPQGPPQGTQYF
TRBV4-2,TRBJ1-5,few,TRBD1,TGTGCCAGCAGCCAAGATGGACAGGGTGCGGGGCCCCAGCATTTT,CASSQDGQGAGPQHF
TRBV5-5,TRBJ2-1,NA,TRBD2,TGTGCCAGCAGCGCGGGGGGGACCCTAGGGGAGCAGTTCTTC,CASSAGGTLGEQFF
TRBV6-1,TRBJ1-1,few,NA,TGTGCCAGCAGTGAAATGGAAGGGGTAAACACTGAAGCTTTCTTT,CASSEMEGVNTEAFF
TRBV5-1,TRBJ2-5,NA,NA,TGCGCCAGCAGCTTGGCCACCCCCCAAGAGACCCAGTACTTC,CASSLATPQETQYF
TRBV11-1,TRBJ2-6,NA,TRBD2,TGTGCCAGCAGCTTACTTGCGGGAGCTCTCCTCTCTGGGGCCAACGTCCTGACTTTC,CASSLLAGALLSGANVLTF
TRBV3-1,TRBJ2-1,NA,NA,TGTGCCAGCAGCCCCACAAGGGGTAGTAACAATGAGCAGTTCTTC,CASSPTRGSNNEQFF
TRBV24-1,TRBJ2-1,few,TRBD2,TGTGCCACCAGTGAACGTAGCGGGAGAACTACCTACAATGAGCAGTTCTTC,CATSERSGRTTYNEQFF
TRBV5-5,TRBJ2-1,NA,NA,TGTGCCAGCAGCTTGGCGGGAGTGGTCTACAATGAGCAGTTCTTC,CASSLAGVVYNEQFF
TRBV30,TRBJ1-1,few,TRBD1,TGTGCCGGGCGGATGGACAGGGCCTTGAACACTGAAGCTTTCTTT,CAGRMDRALNTEAFF
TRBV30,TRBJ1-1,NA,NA,TGTGCCTGGAGTGTATTGGCCCAAATAGAAGCTTTCTTT,CAWSVLAQIEAFF
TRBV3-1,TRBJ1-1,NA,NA,TGTGCCAGCAGCCAAACAGGGAATAATGAAGCTTTCTTT,CASSQTGNNEAFF
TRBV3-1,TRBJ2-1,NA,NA,TGTGCCAGCAGCCAAGCTCCAGGACCCAGCTCCTACAATGAGCAGTTCTTC,CASSQAPGPSSYNEQFF
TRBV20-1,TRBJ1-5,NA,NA,TGCAGTGCTAGCTTCGGCAGGAGCAATCAGCCCCAGCATTTT,CSASFGRSNQPQHF
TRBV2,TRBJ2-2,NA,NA,TGTGCCAGCAGTGGGACGGCTCACACCGGGGAGCTGTTTTTT,CASSGTAHTGELFF
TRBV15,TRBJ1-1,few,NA,TGTGCCACCAGCAGAGATGCGGGGGGAGACACTGAAGCTTTCTTT,CATSRDAGGDTEAFF
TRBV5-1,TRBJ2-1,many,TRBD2,TGCGCCAGCAAGACTAGCGGAGAGTACAATGAGCAGTTCTTC,CASKTSGEYNEQFF
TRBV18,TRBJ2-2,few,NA,TGTGCCAGCTCACCCTCCCTATACACCGGGGAGCTGTTTTTT,CASSPSLYTGELFF
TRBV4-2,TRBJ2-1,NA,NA,TGTGCCAGCAGCAAGAGGGAAGGGAACAATGAGCAGTTCTTC,CASSKREGNNEQFF